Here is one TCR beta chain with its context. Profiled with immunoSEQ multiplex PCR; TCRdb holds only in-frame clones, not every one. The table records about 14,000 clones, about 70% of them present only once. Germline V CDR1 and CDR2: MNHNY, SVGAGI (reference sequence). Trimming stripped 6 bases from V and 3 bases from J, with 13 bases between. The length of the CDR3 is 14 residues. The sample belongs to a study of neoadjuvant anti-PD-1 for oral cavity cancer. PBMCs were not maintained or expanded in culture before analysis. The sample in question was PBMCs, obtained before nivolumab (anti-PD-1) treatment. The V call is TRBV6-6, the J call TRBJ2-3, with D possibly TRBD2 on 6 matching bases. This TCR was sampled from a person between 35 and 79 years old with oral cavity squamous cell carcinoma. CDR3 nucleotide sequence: TGTGCCAGCAGGAGGGGCGGGGAGACAGATACGCAGTATTTT. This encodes CASRRGGETDTQYF.